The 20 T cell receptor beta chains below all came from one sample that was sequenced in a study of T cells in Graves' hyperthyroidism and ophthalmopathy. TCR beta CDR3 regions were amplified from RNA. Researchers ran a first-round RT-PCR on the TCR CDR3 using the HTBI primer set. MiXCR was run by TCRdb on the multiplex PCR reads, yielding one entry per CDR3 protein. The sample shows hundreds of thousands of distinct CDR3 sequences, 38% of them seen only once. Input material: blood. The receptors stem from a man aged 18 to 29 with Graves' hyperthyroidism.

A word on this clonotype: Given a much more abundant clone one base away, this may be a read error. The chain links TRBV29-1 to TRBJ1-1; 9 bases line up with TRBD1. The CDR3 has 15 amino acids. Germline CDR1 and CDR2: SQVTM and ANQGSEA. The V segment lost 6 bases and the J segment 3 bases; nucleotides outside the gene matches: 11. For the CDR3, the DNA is TGCAGCGTCGGAATCCGGACAGGGGTGGACACTGAAGCTTTCTTT. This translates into CSVGIRTGVDTEAFF.

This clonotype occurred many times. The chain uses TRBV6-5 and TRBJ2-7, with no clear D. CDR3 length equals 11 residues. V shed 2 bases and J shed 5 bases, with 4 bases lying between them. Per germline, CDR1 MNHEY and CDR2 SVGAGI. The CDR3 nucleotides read TGTGCCAGCAGTTACCTTGACGAGCAGTACTTC. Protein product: CASSYLDEQYF.

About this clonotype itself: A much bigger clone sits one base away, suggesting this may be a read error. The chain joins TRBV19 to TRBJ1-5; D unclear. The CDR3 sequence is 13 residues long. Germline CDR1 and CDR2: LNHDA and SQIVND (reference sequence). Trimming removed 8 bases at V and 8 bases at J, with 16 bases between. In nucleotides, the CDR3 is TGTGCCAGTTCAGGACTGGGAAAGAAGCCCCAGCATTTT. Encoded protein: CASSGLGKKPQHF.

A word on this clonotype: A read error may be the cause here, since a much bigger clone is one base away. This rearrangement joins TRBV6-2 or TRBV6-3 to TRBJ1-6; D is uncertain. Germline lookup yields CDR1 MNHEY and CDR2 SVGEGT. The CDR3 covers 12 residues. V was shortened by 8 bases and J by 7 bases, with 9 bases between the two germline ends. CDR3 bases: TGTGCCAGCCGCCCGTTAAATTCACCCCTCCACTTT. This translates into CASRPLNSPLHF.

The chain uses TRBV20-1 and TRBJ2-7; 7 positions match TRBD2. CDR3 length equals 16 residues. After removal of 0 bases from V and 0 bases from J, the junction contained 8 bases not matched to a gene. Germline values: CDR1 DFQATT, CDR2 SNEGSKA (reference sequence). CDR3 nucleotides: TGCAGTGCTAGAGATTTCCAGCGGGACGTCTCCTACGAGCAGTACTTC. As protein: CSARDFQRDVSYEQYF.

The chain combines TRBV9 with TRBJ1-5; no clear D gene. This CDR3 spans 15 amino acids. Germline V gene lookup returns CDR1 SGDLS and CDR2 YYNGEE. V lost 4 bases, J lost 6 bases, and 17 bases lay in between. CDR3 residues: CASSSGEGPIQPQHF. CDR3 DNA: TGTGCCAGCAGCTCTGGGGAGGGCCCCATTCAGCCCCAGCATTTT.

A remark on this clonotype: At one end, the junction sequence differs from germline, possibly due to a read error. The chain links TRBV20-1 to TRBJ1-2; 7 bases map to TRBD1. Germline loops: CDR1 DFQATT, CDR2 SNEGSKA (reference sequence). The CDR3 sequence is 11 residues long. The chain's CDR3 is CSATGSYGYAF. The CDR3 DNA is TGCAGCGCGACAGGGTCCTATGGCTACGCCTTC.

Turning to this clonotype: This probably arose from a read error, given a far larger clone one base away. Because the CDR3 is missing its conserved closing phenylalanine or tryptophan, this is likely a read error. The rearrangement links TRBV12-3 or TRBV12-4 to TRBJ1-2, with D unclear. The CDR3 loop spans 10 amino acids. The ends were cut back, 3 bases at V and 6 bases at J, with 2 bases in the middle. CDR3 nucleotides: TGTGCCAGCAGTTTGAATGGCTACACCCTC. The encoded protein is CASSLNGYTL.

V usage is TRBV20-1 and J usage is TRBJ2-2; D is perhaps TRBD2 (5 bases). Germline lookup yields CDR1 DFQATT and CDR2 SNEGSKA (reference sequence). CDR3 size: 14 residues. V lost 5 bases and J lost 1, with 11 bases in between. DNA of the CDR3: TGCAGTGCTGCCCGGACTGGGAACACCGGGGAGCTGTTTTTT. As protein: CSAARTGNTGELFF.

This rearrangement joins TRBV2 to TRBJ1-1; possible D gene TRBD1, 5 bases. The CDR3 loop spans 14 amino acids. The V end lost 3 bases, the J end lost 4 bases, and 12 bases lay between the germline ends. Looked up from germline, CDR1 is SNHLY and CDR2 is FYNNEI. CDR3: CASSDFPGGTEAFF. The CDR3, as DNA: TGTGCCAGCAGTGATTTCCCGGGGGGCACTGAAGCTTTCTTT.

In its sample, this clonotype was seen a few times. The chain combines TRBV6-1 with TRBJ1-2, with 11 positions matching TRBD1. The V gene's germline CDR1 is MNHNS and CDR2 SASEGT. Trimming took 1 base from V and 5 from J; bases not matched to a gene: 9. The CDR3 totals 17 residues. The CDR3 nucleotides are TGTGCCAGCAGTGAAGAAGGGACAGGGGGGCTAGGGTATGGCTACACCTTC. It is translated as CASSEEGTGGLGYGYTF.

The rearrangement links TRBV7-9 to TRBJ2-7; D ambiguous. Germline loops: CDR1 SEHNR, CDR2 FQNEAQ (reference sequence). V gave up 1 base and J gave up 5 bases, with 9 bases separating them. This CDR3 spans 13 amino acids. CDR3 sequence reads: CASSLVSWNEQYF. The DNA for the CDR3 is TGTGCCAGCAGCTTAGTTAGCTGGAACGAGCAGTACTTC.

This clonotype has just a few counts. This CDR3 is CASSEALQARGFLYEQYF. DNA of the CDR3: TGTGCCAGCAGTGAAGCGCTTCAGGCGCGGGGGTTCCTCTACGAGCAGTACTTC. The V gene is TRBV2, the J gene TRBJ2-7; 7 nucleotides align to TRBD2. Germline V CDR1 and CDR2: SNHLY, FYNNEI. The J segment lost 3 bases and the V segment lost 0 bases, leaving 14 bases of the junction unmatched. The CDR3 loop spans 18 amino acids.

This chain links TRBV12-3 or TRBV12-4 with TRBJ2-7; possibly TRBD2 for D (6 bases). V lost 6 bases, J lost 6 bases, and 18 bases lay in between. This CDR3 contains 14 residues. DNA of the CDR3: TGTGCCAGCAGCTTTGGCGGGACCCTTGGCGAGCAGTACTTC. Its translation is CASSFGGTLGEQYF.

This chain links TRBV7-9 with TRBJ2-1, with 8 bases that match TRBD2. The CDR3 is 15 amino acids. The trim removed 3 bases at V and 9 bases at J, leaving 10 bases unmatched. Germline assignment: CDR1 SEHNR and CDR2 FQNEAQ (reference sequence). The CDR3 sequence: CASSFRSGGTAEQFF. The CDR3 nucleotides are TGTGCCAGCAGCTTTCGTTCGGGGGGGACCGCTGAGCAGTTCTTC.

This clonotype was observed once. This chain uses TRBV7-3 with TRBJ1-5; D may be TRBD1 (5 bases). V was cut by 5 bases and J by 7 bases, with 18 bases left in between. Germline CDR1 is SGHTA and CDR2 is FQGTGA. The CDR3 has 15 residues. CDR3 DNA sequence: TGTGCCAGCAGCCGCCACAGGTCTGGGCACCAGCCCCAGCATTTT. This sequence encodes CASSRHRSGHQPQHF.

CDR3 protein: CASSLASGRARYEQYF. The CDR3 DNA reads as TGTGCCAGCAGCTTAGCGAGCGGGAGGGCGAGGTACGAGCAGTACTTC. The V gene is TRBV7-9, the J gene TRBJ2-7; 10 nucleotides match TRBD2. Losses at the gene ends were 0 bases for V and 4 bases for J; bases not matched to a gene: 6. CDR1 and CDR2 from the germline V gene are SEHNR and FQNEAQ (reference sequence). The CDR3 is 16 residues long.

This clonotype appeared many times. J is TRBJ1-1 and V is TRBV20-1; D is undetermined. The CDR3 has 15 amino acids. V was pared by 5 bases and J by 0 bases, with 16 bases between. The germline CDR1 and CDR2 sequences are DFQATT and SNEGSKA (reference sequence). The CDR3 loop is CSAFGPLSVNTEAFF. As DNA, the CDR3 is TGCAGTGCTTTCGGACCTCTGAGCGTGAACACTGAAGCTTTCTTT.

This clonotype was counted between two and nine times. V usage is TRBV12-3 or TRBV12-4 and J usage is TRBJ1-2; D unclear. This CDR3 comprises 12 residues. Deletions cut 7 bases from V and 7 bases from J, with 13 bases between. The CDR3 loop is CASTSPSGGYTF. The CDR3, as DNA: TGTGCCAGCACCTCTCCCAGCGGTGGCTACACCTTC.

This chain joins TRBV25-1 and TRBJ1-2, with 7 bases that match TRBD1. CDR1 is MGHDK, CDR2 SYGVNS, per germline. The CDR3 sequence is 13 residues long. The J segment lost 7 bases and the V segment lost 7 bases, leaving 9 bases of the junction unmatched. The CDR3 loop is CASKGTAESGYTF. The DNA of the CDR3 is TGTGCCAGCAAAGGGACAGCAGAGAGTGGCTACACCTTC.